This entry lists 8 T cell receptor beta chains sequenced from one sample in a study of CD8 T cells in ankylosing spondylitis. TCRdb analysed the 5' RACE reads with MiXCR anew, one entry per CDR3 protein. The sample holds some 25,000 distinct CDR3 sequences, roughly 2.5% seen once. Input material: blood, either unsorted or a sorted T cell fraction (not recorded which). The origin of the receptors is a female donor with ankylosing spondylitis or in good health (not recorded which).

This clonotype has ten or more counts. The chain employs TRBV9 and TRBJ2-7; D uncertain. The germline gives CDR1 SGDLS, CDR2 YYNGEE. The CDR3 is 14 amino acids. V was pared by 3 bases and J by 4 bases, with 14 bases between. For the CDR3, the DNA is TGTGCCAGCAGCGAAAGTCCGGACCTTTACGAGCAGTACTTC. Translated, it gives CASSESPDLYEQYF.

This clonotype was seen ten or more times. This sequence joins TRBV9 and TRBJ2-1, with 14 bases that match TRBD2. This CDR3 comprises 17 residues. Germline V lookup: CDR1 SGDLS, CDR2 YYNGEE. V gave up 5 bases and J gave up 0 bases; unmatched junction bases: 4. The CDR3 protein is CASRRTSGGSSYNEQFF. The CDR3 DNA follows: TGTGCCAGCAGGAGGACTAGCGGGGGGAGCTCCTACAATGAGCAGTTCTTC. The whole variable domain, remainder taken from reference TRBV9 and TRBJ2-1, is DSGVTQTPKHLITATGQRVTLRCSPRSGDLSVYWYQQSLDQGLQFLIQYYNGEERAKGNILERFSAQQFPDLHSELNLSSLELGDSALYFCASRRTSGGSSYNEQFFGPGTRLTVL.

This clonotype has at least ten counts. The V gene is TRBV9, the J gene TRBJ2-1; TRBD2 aligns across 7 bases. V lost 2 bases to trimming and J lost 8 bases; unmatched junction nucleotides: 7. The CDR3 totals 14 residues. Germline V lookup: CDR1 SGDLS, CDR2 YYNGEE. The CDR3 nucleotides read TGTGCCAGCAGCGTGGCGGGGGAGAGCGATGAGCAGTTCTTC. It translates to CASSVAGESDEQFF.

In its sample, this clonotype was seen many times. The chain uses TRBV9 and TRBJ2-5; TRBD2 agrees at 7 bases. This CDR3 comprises 14 residues. Germline V gene sequence: CDR1 SGDLS, CDR2 YYNGEE. The junction had 8 bases not matched to a gene; V was cut back by 2 bases and J by 7 bases. CDR3 in amino acids: CASSVGLVDGTQYF. As DNA, the CDR3 is TGTGCCAGCAGCGTCGGACTAGTCGACGGGACCCAGTACTTC.

This clonotype was detected ten times or more. The V and J genes are TRBV9 and TRBJ2-6; 7 nucleotides agree with TRBD2. CDR1 is SGDLS and CDR2 is YYNGEE in the germline V gene. CDR3 length: 18 amino acids. V lost 0 bases and J lost 1; bases outside the gene matches: 7. The CDR3 DNA reads as TGTGCCAGCAGCGTAGCGGGAGGTATTGGGTCTGGGGCCAACGTCCTGACTTTC. Its protein is CASSVAGGIGSGANVLTF.

This clonotype was counted ten times or more. This rearrangement joins TRBV9 to TRBJ1-5, with 7 bases fitting TRBD1. Germline V gene lookup returns CDR1 SGDLS and CDR2 YYNGEE. Trimming removed 4 bases from V and 6 bases from J; junction bases left unmatched: 7. The length of the CDR3 is 14 residues. In DNA, the CDR3 is TGTGCCAGCAGCCAGGAAGGGGGCCCTCAGCCCCAGCATTTT. Translation: CASSQEGGPQPQHF.

This clonotype has ten or more counts. The genes are TRBV9 and TRBJ1-1; D is undetermined. The CDR3 loop spans 15 amino acids. The germline gives CDR1 SGDLS, CDR2 YYNGEE. Trimming shortened V by 0 bases and J by 0 bases, and 9 bases separated the two germline ends. CDR3 DNA sequence: TGTGCCAGCAGCGTAGCAGGTGAAATGAACACTGAAGCTTTCTTT. As protein: CASSVAGEMNTEAFF.

There are many counts of this clonotype. The V call is TRBV9, the J call TRBJ1-4; 7 bases map to TRBD1. Germline V lookup: CDR1 SGDLS, CDR2 YYNGEE. The J segment lost 7 bases and the V segment lost 3 bases, leaving 12 bases of the junction unmatched. The CDR3 totals 16 residues. Here the CDR3 reads CASSAMTGTGSEKLFF. In nucleotides, the CDR3 is TGTGCCAGCAGCGCGATGACAGGGACGGGATCTGAAAAACTGTTTTTT.